The subject of this entry is one T cell receptor beta chain. What it recognizes is unknown. Sequencing used immunoSEQ multiplex PCR; TCRdb keeps in-frame clones, though not all of them. The sample holds around 1.5 million clones, 95% to 99% seen once. This CDR3 has 15 amino acids. Germline CDR1 SGHDT, CDR2 YYEEEE. The V end was cut by 2 bases, the J end by 1 base, with 12 bases between. The data stem from a study of shared clonotypes between healthy human individuals. The study, taken as a whole, reports: It was observed that approximately 5% of naive CD4 clonotypes were shared across a handful of donors.

The TCR originated in a man aged 25-45 years in good health. This chain uses TRBV5-6 with TRBJ1-2, with D possibly matching TRBD1 (5 bases). The material sequenced was naive CD4+ T cells sorted from blood. Subset in this sample: CD45RA+ positively selected. CDR3 sequence reads: CASSLTRTFNYGYTF. In nucleotides, the CDR3 is TGTGCCAGCAGCTTAACCCGGACATTTAACTATGGCTACACCTTC.